Following are 3 T cell receptor beta chains from one sample sequenced in a study of shared T cell receptors in the human thymus. Here immunoSEQ multiplex PCR was the method, and the copy in TCRdb shows in-frame clones only, minus some. The table records under 700,000 clones, around 78% of them present only once. This sample also belongs to another study, concerning human thymus T cells.

The sequenced material came from thymocytes. These receptors originate from a boy younger than two with a congenital heart defect.

A few counts support this clone. The chain couples TRBV2 to TRBJ1-3; 8 bases are shared with TRBD1. This CDR3 has 15 amino acids. Germline trimming cut 3 bases from V and 2 bases from J; bases unmatched to any gene: 3. CDR1 is SNHLY, CDR2 FYNNEI, per germline. CDR3 residues: CASSEGTGPGNTIYF. CDR3 nucleotide sequence: TGTGCCAGCAGTGAGGGGACAGGTCCTGGAAACACCATATATTTT.

This sequence joins TRBV5-8 and TRBJ2-7; 8 bases agree with TRBD1. The CDR3 sequence is 14 residues long. V lost 5 bases and J lost 4; bases outside the gene matches: 8. Germline assignment: CDR1 SGHTS and CDR2 YDEGEE. Here the CDR3 reads CASSPTGTGYEQYF. CDR3 in DNA: TGTGCCAGCAGTCCCACCGGGACAGGATACGAGCAGTACTTC.

V usage is TRBV15 and J usage is TRBJ2-1; 8 bases are shared with TRBD2. CDR3 length equals 17 residues. Germline CDR1 and CDR2: LNHNV and YYDKDF (reference sequence). J was trimmed by 0 bases and V by 4 bases; bases with no gene match: 8. CDR3 nucleotides: TGTGCCACCAGCACCTTAGGACTAGCTTACTCCTACAATGAGCAGTTCTTC. The encoded protein is CATSTLGLAYSYNEQFF.